This TCR beta chain was sequenced in a study of post-analysis software for immune sequencing data. Study conclusions and caveats: Among 4 or 5 TRBV segments more frequent in patients than controls were TRBV5-6, TRBV5-1 and TRBV20-1.

Unique-molecular-identifier-tagged TCR beta cDNA libraries were used. MiXCR, run by TCRdb on the PCR reads, gives a single entry per CDR3 protein. The sample has 450,000 or so distinct CDR3 sequences, under 55% seen once. Trimming cost V 6 bases and J 3 bases; bases outside gene matches: 6. The CDR3 extends over 14 amino acids. Germline V gene sequence: CDR1 SGDLS, CDR2 YYNGEE. Notes on this clonotype: Antigen specificity is unknown.

Sample: blood. The chain is built from TRBV9 and TRBJ2-3, with 8 bases matching TRBD1. This clonotype was sampled from a girl between 10 and 17 years old with multiple sclerosis. CDR3 nucleotide sequence: TGTGCCAGCAACTCGGACAGGGCAACAGATACGCAGTATTTT. Protein product: CASNSDRATDTQYF.